This T cell receptor (beta chain) was recovered during a study of T cell changes during pregnancy in multiple sclerosis (dated by TCRdb to 2018 to 2020). Context from the whole study: The study looked at changes in the T cell repertoire across pregnancy in women with multiple sclerosis.

Of note for this clone: The antigen this receptor binds is unknown. No base quality information exists; no much larger clone differs at one position.

Library prep was done by the immunoSEQ multiplex PCR assay. Here the immuneACCESS table is served through TCRdb, limited to in-frame sequences with V and J called. Missing clones are a known gap in these copies; in checked studies unresolved V genes cover under half, and the rest lacks a known reason. In all, the sample holds approximately 100,000 clones, and 75% to 95% of those were seen once. The ten biggest clones cover over 3% of the sample. The material was peripheral blood, obtained in the second trimester of pregnancy. The clonotype originates from a female donor with multiple sclerosis, enrolled in a pregnancy study.

The sequenced DNA is TGTGCCAGCAGATTACCGGGACAGGGGTGGAGGGTGGATACGCAGTATTTT. Its amino acids are CASRLPGQGWRVDTQYF. The rearrangement combines TRBV25-1 with TRBJ2-3; 10 bases in between match TRBD1. The cysteine opens and the phenylalanine closes a CDR3 of 17 amino acids. The read is trimmed to its CDR3 DNA, 51 bases read in frame from base 1. The germline V end is reduced by 6 bases and the J end by 6 bases; junction bases left unmatched: 15. Based on the germline V gene, the CDR1 and CDR2 sequences are MGHDK and SYGVNS. Beyond the CDR3, the reference TRBV25-1 and TRBJ2-3 genes provide the residues; the full variable domain reads: EADIYQTPRYLVIGTGKKITLECSQTMGHDKMYWYQQDPGMELHLIHYSYGVNSTEKGDLSSESTVSRIRTEHFPLTLESARPSHTSQYLCASRLPGQGWRVDTQYFGPGTRLTVL.